The sequence of this TCR beta chain was determined in a study of T cells in Graves' hyperthyroidism and ophthalmopathy. General observations from the study: Ophthalmopathy was identified by the model a median approximately six months ahead of onset.

This CDR3 region has 15 residues. V lost 5 bases and J 3 bases, leaving 15 bases between the germline ends. Germline CDR1 and CDR2: MNHNS and SASEGT. This clonotype was counted at least ten times. The antigen is undetermined. RNA transcripts gave rise to amplified TCR beta CDR3 regions. HTBI primers were the set used in a first-round RT-PCR of the TCR CDR3. Each CDR3 protein is one row after TCRdb ran MiXCR on the multiplex PCR reads. The repertoire holds 500,000 to 600,000 distinct CDR3 sequences, with about a sixth as singletons. The rearrangement links TRBV6-1 to TRBJ2-3; the D gene could be TRBD1 or TRBD2 (6 bases each). The sample consisted of blood. This clonotype was sampled from a woman in her late teens or twenties with Graves' hyperthyroidism. The chain's CDR3 is CASSYRGGRTDTQYF. The CDR3 bases are TGTGCCAGCAGTTATCGTGGGGGGCGGACAGATACGCAGTATTTT.